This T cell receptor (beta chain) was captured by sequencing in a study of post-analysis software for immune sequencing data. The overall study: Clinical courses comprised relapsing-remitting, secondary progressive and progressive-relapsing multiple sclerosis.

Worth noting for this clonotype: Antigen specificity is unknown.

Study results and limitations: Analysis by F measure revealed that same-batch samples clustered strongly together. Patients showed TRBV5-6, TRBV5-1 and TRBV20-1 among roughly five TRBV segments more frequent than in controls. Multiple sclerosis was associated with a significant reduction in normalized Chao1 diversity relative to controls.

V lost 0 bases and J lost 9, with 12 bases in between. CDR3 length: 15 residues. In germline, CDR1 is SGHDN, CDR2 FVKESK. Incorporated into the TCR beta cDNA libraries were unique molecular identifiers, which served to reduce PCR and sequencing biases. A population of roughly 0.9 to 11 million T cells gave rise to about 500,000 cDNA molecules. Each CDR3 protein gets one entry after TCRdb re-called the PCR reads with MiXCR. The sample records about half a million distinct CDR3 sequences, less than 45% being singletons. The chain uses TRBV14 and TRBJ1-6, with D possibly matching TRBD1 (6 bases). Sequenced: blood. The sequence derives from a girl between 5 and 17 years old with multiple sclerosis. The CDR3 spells CASSQDDGGLSPLHF. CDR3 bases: TGTGCCAGCAGCCAAGATGATGGGGGCCTTTCACCCCTCCACTTT.